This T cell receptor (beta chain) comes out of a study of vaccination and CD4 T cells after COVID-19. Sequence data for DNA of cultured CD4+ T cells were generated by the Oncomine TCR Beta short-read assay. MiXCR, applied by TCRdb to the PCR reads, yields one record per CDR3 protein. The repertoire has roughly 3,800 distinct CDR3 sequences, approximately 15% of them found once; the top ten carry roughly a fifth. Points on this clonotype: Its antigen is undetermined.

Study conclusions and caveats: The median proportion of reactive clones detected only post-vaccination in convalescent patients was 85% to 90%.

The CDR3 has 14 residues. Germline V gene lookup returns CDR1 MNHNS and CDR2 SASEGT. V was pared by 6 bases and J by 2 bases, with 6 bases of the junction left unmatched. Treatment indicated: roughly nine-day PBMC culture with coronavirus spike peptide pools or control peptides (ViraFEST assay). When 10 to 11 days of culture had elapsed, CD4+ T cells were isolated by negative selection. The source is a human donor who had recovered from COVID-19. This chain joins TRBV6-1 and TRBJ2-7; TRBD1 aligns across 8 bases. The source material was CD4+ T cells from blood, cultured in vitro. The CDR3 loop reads CASRPRTGTYEQYF. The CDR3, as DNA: TGTGCCAGCAGACCTAGGACAGGGACCTACGAGCAGTACTTC.